This TCR beta chain was identified during a study of metastatic and nonmetastatic thyroid tumors. About the study: Repertoire comparison spanned blood and tumor or nodule tissue of malignant and benign thyroid patients. Notes on the study in general: For both blood and tumor, malignant thyroid tumors reportedly showed significantly higher TCR beta diversity than benign nodules did.

This clone appeared a few times. Its antigen is currently unknown. A much larger clonotype is one base distant, so this may be a read error. The sample has other DNA sequences that encode this CDR3 too. Among the patients, none had received any treatment before thyroid surgery. Germline V gene lookup returns CDR1 PRHDT and CDR2 FYEKMQ (reference sequence). The CDR3 is 14 amino acids. The V gene lost 6 bases and the J gene lost 7 bases, with 18 bases spanning the gap. Per the original data handling: The authors used CDR3 differences across clinicopathological groups to build a distant-metastasis classifier for papillary thyroid cancer. TCRdb reanalyzed the PCR reads via MiXCR. TCRdb's processing, not the authors' own work, is the source of the V and J calls. The table includes about 42,000 clones, roughly an eighth detected once.

The clonotype comes from a male donor with papillary thyroid cancer or a benign thyroid nodule (not recorded which). Some clones in this sample may be carry-over from other donors' samples. Sequenced material: blood. The rearrangement joins TRBV13 to TRBJ1-2, with a weak D call TRBD1 (5 bases). Here the CDR3 reads CASSPQGVRLGYTF. In DNA, the CDR3 is TGTGCCAGCAGTCCCCAGGGCGTAAGGCTTGGCTACACCTTC.